The 16 T cell receptor beta chains below were found in one sample sequenced in a study of OX40 agonist ivuxolimab in advanced cancers. Some clones are missing from TCRdb's copy, which holds only in-frame ones; the method was immunoSEQ multiplex PCR. The table has fewer than 50,000 clones, nearly 90% seen once; the top ten hold roughly 18%. The input for sequencing was CD4+ or CD8+ T cells sorted from blood, taken in a trial of the OX40 agonist ivuxolimab. These receptors all come from an adult with an advanced solid tumor such as melanoma, head and neck, liver or kidney cancer.

This chain joins TRBV7-9 and TRBJ1-4; the D is unclear. Per the germline V gene, CDR1 is SEHNR and CDR2 is FQNEAQ (reference sequence). CDR3 length: 14 residues. Trimming left V 5 bases short and J 8 bases short, with 15 bases between. The CDR3 nucleotides read TGTGCCAGCAGCCCTGGGATCGGTTGGGAAAAACTGTTTTTT. Translating gives CASSPGIGWEKLFF.

The chain combines TRBV4-1 with TRBJ2-7; 9 nucleotides match TRBD2. The length of the CDR3 is 16 residues. From germline, CDR1 is MGHRA and CDR2 YSYEKL. Germline trimming cut 3 bases from V and 0 bases from J; bases unmatched to any gene: 6. CDR3 nucleotides: TGCGCCAGCAGCCATGCCAGCGGGGGGATCTCCTACGAGCAGTACTTC. Translation: CASSHASGGISYEQYF.

This clone was counted a single time. This chain uses TRBV29-1 with TRBJ2-3; D gene uncertain. CDR3 size: 14 residues. Trimming shortened V by 7 bases and J by 0 bases, and 14 bases separated the two germline ends. The germline V gene encodes CDR1 SQVTM and CDR2 ANQGSEA. The CDR3 protein is CSAWSVESTDTQYF. Written as DNA, the CDR3 is TGCAGCGCCTGGTCGGTTGAGAGCACAGATACGCAGTATTTT.

The V call is TRBV5-6, the J call TRBJ2-5; D gene ambiguous. V lost 1 base, J lost 5 bases, and 3 bases lay in between. The CDR3 length is 11 residues. The V gene's germline CDR1 is SGHDT and CDR2 YYEEEE. In DNA form, the CDR3 reads TGTGCCAGCAGCTTGTCCGAGACCCAGTACTTC. Protein sequence: CASSLSETQYF.

This sequence joins TRBV6-1 and TRBJ2-7; D remains unclear. Looked up from germline, CDR1 is MNHNS and CDR2 is SASEGT. The CDR3 loop spans 10 amino acids. V was cut by 8 bases and J by 6 bases, with 8 bases left in between. CDR3 sequence reads: CASGPGEQYF. Here the CDR3 DNA reads TGTGCCAGCGGTCCAGGCGAGCAGTACTTC.

The chain has TRBV9 and TRBJ2-7; 8 bases agree with TRBD1. Germline CDR1 reads SGDLS; CDR2 reads YYNGEE. The ends lost 0 bases at V and 0 bases at J; junction bases unmatched: 2. The CDR3 sequence is 15 residues long. CDR3 residues: CASSVEGTGSYEQYF. In DNA, the CDR3 is TGTGCCAGCAGCGTAGAAGGGACAGGCTCCTACGAGCAGTACTTC.

The rearrangement joins TRBV7-9 to TRBJ2-1; D uncertain. The CDR3 extends over 14 amino acids. Trimming took off 7 bases at V and 3 bases at J, with 13 bases between the two ends. Germline V gives CDR1 SEHNR, CDR2 FQNEAQ (reference sequence). CDR3 coding DNA: TGTGCCAGCAAAGAAGTAGGCCTCTACAATGAGCAGTTCTTC. This gives the protein CASKEVGLYNEQFF.

The J gene is TRBJ2-3, the V gene TRBV5-6; D call uncertain. In germline, CDR1 is SGHDT, CDR2 YYEEEE. V lost 4 bases, J lost 0 bases, and 9 bases lay in between. CDR3 size: 14 residues. The CDR3: CASSPPGSTDTQYF. For the CDR3, the DNA is TGTGCCAGCAGCCCCCCCGGCAGCACAGATACGCAGTATTTT.

This clone was counted a single time. The V call is TRBV7-9, the J call TRBJ2-7, with D possibly being TRBD1 or TRBD2 (5 bases each). The CDR3 covers 13 residues. CDR1 SEHNR and CDR2 FQNEAQ come from the germline V gene (reference sequence). V was pared by 1 base and J by 7 bases, with 11 bases between. The CDR3 coding sequence is TGTGCCAGCAGCTTAGTGTTTGGGGGTGAGCAGTACGTC. Amino acids: CASSLVFGGEQYV.

This clone has only one observation. The V gene is TRBV27, the J gene TRBJ1-1; D perhaps matches TRBD1 (6 bases). The CDR3 loop spans 13 amino acids. Trimming left V 8 bases short and J 6 bases short, with 16 bases between. The germline CDR1 and CDR2 sequences are MNHEY and SMNVEV (reference sequence). The CDR3 DNA follows: TGTGCCAGCGGGGGCAGGGGTTGGGCTGAAGCTTTCTTT. Its protein is CASGGRGWAEAFF.

This clone appeared a few times. This chain joins TRBV6-1 and TRBJ2-3; TRBD1 matches 9 bases. Germline V CDR1 and CDR2: MNHNS, SASEGT. The CDR3 consists of 14 residues. With V trimmed by 10 bases and J by 5 bases, 10 bases remained unmatched. The CDR3 protein is CATGQGSVGDTQYF. The DNA for the CDR3 is TGTGCCACGGGACAGGGATCTGTGGGAGATACGCAGTATTTT.

The chain carries TRBV5-1 and TRBJ2-7, with 11 positions matching TRBD1. The CDR3 totals 15 residues. V gave up 4 bases and J gave up 0 bases; unmatched junction bases: 3. Looked up from germline, CDR1 is SGHRS and CDR2 is YFSETQ. Here the CDR3 DNA reads TGCGCCAGCAGCGGGGACAGGGGGATCTCCTACGAGCAGTACTTC. It is translated as CASSGDRGISYEQYF.

The chain links TRBV4-3 to TRBJ1-5; unclear D gene. Germline loops: CDR1 LGHNA, CDR2 YSLEER. This CDR3 has 15 residues. Trimming removed 2 bases at V and 2 bases at J, with 10 bases between. In nucleotides, the CDR3 is TGCGCCAGCAGCCAACGATTGGACGGCAATCAGCCCCAGCATTTT. Translation gives CASSQRLDGNQPQHF.

A word on this clone: One end of the junction is discordant with germline, which a read error may explain. The V call is TRBV7-3, the J call TRBJ2-7; 9 bases are a match to TRBD1. CDR1 and CDR2 (germline): SGHTA, FQGTGA. The CDR3 sequence is 16 residues long. CDR3: CASSPAGTGISYEQYF. The CDR3 DNA follows: TGTGCCAGCAGCCCAGCCGGGACAGGGATATCCTACGAACAGTACTTC. The full variable domain, rest sourced from reference TRBV7-3 and TRBJ2-7, is GAGVSQTPSNKVTEKGKYVELRCDPISGHTALYWYRQSLGQGPEFLIYFQGTGAADDSGLPNDRFFAVRPEGSVSTLKIQRTERGDSAVYLCASSPAGTGISYEQYFGPGTRLTVT.

The CDR3 loop reads CASIRQGLRSYEQYV. CDR3 nucleotides: TGCGCCAGCATCAGACAGGGGTTGCGGTCCTACGAGCAGTACGTC. V usage is TRBV10-1 and J usage is TRBJ2-7; 8 bases agree with TRBD1. Germline loops: CDR1 WNHNN, CDR2 SYGVQD (reference sequence). The CDR3 is 15 amino acids. The J segment lost 1 base and the V segment lost 7 bases, leaving 9 bases of the junction unmatched.

This clone was counted once. V gene TRBV28 combines with J gene TRBJ2-5; possible D gene TRBD1, 5 bases. The germline CDR1 and CDR2 sequences are MDHEN and SYDVKM. V gave up 2 bases and J gave up 5 bases, with 9 bases separating them. This CDR3 is 13 amino acids long. CDR3 protein: CASSLLRGETQYF. CDR3 sequence (DNA): TGTGCCAGCAGTTTACTTAGGGGCGAGACCCAGTACTTC.